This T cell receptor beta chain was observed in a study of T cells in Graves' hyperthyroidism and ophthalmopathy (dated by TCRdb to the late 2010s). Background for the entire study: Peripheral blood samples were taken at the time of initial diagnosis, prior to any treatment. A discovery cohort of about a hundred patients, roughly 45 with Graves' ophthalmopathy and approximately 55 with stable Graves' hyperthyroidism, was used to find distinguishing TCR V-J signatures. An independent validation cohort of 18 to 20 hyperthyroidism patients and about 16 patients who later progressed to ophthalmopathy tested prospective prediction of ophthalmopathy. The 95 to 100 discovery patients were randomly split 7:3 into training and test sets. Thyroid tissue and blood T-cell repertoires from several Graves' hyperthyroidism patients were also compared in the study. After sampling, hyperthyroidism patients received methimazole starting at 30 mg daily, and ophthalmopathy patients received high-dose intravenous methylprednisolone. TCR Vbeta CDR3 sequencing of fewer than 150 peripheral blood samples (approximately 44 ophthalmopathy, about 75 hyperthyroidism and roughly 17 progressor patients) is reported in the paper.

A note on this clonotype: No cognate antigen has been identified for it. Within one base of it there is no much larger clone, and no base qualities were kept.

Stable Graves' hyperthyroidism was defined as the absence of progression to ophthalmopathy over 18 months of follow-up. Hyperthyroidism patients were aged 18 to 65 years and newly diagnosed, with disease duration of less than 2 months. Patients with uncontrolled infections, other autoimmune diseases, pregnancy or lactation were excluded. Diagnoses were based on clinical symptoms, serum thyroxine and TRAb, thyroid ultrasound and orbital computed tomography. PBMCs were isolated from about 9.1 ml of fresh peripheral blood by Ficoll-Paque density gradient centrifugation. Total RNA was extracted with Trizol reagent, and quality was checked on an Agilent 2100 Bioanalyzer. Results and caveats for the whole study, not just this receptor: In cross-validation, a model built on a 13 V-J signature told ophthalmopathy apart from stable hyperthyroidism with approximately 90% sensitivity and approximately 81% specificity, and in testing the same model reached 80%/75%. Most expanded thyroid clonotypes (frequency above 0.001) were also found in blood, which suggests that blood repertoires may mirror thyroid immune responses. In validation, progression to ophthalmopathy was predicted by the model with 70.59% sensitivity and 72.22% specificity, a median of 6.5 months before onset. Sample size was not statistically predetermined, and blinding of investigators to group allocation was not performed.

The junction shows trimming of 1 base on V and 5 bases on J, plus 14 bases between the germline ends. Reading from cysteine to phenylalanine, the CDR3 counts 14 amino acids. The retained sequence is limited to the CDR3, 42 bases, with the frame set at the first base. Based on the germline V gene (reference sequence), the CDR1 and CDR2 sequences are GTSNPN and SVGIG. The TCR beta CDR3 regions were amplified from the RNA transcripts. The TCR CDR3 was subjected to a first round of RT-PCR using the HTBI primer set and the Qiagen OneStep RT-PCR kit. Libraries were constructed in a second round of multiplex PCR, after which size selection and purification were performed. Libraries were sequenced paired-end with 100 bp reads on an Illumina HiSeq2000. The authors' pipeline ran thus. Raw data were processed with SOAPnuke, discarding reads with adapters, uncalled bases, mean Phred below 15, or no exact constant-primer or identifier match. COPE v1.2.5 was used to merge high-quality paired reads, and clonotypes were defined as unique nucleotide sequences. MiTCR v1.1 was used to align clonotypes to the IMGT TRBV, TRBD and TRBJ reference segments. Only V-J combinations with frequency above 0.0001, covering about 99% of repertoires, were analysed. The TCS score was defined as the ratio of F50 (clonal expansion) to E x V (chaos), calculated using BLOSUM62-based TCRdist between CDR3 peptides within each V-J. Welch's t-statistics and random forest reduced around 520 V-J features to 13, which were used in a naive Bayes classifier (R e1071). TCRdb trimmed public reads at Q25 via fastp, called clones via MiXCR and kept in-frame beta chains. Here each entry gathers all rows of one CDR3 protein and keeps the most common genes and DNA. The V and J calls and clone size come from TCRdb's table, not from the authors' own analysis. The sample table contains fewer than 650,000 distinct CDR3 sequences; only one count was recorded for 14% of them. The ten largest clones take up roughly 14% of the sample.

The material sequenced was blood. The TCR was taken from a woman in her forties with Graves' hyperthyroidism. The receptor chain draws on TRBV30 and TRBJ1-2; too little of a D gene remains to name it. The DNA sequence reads TGTGCCTGGAGTGCGTGGGGAGACTTATATGGCTACACCTTC. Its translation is CAWSAWGDLYGYTF. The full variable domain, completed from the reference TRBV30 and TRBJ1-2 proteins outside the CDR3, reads SQTIHQWPATLVQPVGSPLSLECTVEGTSNPNLYWYRQAAGRGLQLLFYSVGIGQISSEVPQNLSASRPQDRQFILSSKKLLLSDSGFYLCAWSAWGDLYGYTFGSGTRLTVV.